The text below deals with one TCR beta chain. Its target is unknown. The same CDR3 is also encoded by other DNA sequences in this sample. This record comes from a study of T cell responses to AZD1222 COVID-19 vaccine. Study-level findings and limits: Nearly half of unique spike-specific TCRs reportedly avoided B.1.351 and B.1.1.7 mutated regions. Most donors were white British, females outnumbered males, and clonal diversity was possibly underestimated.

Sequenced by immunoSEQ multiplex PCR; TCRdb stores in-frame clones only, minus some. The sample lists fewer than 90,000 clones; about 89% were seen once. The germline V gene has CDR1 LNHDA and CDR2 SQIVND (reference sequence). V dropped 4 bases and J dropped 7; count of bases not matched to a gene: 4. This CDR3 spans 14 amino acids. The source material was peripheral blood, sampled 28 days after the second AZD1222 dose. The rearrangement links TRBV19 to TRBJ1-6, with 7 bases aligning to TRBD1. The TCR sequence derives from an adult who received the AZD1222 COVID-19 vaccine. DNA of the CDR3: TGTGCCAGTAGTACGGGACAGAACAATTCACCCCTCCACTTT. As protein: CASSTGQNNSPLHF.